Sequencing of this T cell receptor (beta chain) was carried out in a study of blood T cell repertoires in COVID-19. This CDR3 has 15 residues. Germline V gives CDR1 ENHRY, CDR2 SYGVKD. Trimming stripped 5 bases from V and 3 bases from J, with 14 bases between. Sequenced by immunoSEQ multiplex PCR; TCRdb stores in-frame clones only, minus some. This sample has more than 150,000 clones, with almost 80% found just once. The TCR originated in a woman in her fifties or sixties who had recovered from COVID-19. This chain joins TRBV10-3 and TRBJ1-3; D unclear. The sequenced material came from PBMCs or T cells enriched from blood (not recorded which). The CDR3 DNA is TGTGCCATCAGTAAAAATGTCGGGGATGGAAACACCATATATTTT. Protein product: CAISKNVGDGNTIYF.